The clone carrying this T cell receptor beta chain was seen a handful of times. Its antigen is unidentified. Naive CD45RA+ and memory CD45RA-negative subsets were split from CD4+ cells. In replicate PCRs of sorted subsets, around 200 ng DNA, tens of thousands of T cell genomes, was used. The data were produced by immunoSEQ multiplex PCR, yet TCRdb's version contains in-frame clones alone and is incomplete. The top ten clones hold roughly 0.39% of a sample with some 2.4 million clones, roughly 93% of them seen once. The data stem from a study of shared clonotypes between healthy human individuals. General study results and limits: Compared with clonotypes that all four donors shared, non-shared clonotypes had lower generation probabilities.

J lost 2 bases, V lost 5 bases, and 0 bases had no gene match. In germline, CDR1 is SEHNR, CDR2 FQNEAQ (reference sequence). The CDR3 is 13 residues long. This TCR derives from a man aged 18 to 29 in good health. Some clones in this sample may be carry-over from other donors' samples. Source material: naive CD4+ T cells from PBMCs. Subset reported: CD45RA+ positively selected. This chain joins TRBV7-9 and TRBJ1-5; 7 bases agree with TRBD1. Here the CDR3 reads CASSGQGNQPQHF. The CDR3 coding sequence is TGTGCCAGCAGCGGACAGGGCAATCAGCCCCAGCATTTT.